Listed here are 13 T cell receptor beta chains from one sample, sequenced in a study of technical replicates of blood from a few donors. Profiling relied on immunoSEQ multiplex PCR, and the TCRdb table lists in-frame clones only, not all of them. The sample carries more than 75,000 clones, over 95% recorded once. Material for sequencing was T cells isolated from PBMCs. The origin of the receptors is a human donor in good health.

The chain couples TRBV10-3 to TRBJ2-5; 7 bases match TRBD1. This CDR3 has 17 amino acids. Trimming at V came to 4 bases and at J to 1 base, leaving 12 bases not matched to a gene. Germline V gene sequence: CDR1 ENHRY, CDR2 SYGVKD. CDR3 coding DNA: TGTGCCATCAGTGTAAGAGGACAGGTTGGGATCCAAGAGACCCAGTACTTC. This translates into CAISVRGQVGIQETQYF.

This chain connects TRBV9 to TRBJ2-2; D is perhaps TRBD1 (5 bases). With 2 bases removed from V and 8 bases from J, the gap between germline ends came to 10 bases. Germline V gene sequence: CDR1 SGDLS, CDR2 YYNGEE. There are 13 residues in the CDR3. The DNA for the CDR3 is TGTGCCAGCAGCGTTCAGGGTTGGGGGGAGCTGTTTTTT. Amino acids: CASSVQGWGELFF.

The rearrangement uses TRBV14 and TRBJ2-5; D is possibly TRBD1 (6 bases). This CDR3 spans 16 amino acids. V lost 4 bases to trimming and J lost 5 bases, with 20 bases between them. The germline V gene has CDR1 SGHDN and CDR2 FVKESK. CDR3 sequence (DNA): TGTGCCAGCAGCCCTATGACAGGCCTAGGAGAGGAGACCCAGTACTTC. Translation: CASSPMTGLGEETQYF.

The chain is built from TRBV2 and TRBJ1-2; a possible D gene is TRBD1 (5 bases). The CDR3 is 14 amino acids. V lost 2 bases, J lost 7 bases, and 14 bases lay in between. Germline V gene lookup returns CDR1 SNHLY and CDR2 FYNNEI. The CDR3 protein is CASSESAGPPGYTF. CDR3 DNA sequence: TGTGCCAGCAGTGAATCGGCAGGGCCCCCTGGCTACACCTTC. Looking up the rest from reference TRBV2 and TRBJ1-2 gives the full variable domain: EPEVTQTPSHQVTQMGQEVILRCVPISNHLYFYWYRQILGQKVEFLVSFYNNEISEKSEIFDDQFSVERPDGSNFTLKIRSTKLEDSAMYFCASSESAGPPGYTFGSGTRLTVV.

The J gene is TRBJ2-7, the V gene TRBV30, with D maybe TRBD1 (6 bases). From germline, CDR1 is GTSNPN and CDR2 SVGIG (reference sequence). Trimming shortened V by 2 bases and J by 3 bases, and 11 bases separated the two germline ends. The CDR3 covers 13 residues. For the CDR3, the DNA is TGTGCCTGGAGTAAGCGGACAGACTACGAGCAGTACTTC. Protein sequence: CAWSKRTDYEQYF.

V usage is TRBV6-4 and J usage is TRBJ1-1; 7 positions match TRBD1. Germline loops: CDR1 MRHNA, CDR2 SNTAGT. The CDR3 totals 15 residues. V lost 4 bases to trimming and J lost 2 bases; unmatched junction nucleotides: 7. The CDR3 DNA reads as TGTGCCAGCAGTGCCGCAGGGGGGTACAACACTGAAGCTTTCTTT. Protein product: CASSAAGGYNTEAFF.

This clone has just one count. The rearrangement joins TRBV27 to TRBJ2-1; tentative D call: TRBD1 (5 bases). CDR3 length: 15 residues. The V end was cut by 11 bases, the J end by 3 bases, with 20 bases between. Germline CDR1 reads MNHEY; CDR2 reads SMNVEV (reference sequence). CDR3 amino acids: CASIGAGTFYNEQFF. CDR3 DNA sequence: TGTGCCTCCATTGGGGCTGGTACATTCTACAATGAGCAGTTCTTC.

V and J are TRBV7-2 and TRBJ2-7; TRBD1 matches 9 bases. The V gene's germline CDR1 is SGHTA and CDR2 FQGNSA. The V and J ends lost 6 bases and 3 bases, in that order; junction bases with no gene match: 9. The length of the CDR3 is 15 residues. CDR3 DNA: TGTGCCAGCAGTTTTACCGGGACAGGGTTCTACGAGCAGTACTTC. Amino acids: CASSFTGTGFYEQYF.

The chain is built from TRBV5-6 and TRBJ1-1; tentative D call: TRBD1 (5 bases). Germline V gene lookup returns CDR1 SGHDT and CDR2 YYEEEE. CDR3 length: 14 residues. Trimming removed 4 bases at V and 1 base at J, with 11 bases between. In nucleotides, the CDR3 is TGTGCCAGCAGCACGAGTCAGGGGAACACTGAAGCTTTCTTT. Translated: CASSTSQGNTEAFF. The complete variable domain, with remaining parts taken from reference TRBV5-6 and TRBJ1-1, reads DAGVTQSPTHLIKTRGQQVTLRCSPKSGHDTVSWYQQALGQGPQFIFQYYEEEERQRGNFPDRFSGHQFPNYSSELNVNALLLGDSALYLCASSTSQGNTEAFFGQGTRLTVV.

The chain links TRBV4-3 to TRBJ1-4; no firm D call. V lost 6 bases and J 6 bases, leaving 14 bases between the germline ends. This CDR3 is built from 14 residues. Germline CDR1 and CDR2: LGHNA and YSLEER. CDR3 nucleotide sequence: TGCGCCAGCAGTCATACCGGAGATGATGAAAAACTGTTTTTT. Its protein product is CASSHTGDDEKLFF.

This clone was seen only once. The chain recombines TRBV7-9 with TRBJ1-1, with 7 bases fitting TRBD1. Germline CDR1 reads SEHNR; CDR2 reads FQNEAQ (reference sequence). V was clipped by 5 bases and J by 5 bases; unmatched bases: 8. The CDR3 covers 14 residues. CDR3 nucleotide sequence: TGTGCCAGCAGCCTAATAGGGGGCGAAACTGAAGCTTTCTTT. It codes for CASSLIGGETEAFF. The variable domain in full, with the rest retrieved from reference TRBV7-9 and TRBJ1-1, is DTGVSQNPRHKITKRGQNVTFRCDPISEHNRLYWYRQTLGQGPEFLTYFQNEAQLEKSRLLSDRFSAERPKGSFSTLEIQRTEQGDSAMYLCASSLIGGETEAFFGQGTRLTVV.

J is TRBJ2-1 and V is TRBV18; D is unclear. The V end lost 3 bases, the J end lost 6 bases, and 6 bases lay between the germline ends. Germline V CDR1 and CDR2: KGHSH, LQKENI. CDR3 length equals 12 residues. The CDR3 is CASSPPSNEQFF. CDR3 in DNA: TGTGCCAGCTCACCTCCTTCCAATGAGCAGTTCTTC.

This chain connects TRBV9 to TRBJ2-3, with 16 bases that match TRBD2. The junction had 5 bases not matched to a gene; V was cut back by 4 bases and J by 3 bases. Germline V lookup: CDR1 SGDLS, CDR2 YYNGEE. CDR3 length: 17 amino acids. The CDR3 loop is CASSSGTSGRETDTQYF. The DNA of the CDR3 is TGTGCCAGCAGCTCCGGGACTAGCGGGAGGGAGACAGATACGCAGTATTTT.